This section outlines one T cell receptor (beta chain) sequence together with its context. Its antigen is still unknown. The run of the v3.0 immunoSEQ assay was at survey level. The sequencing target was roughly 35,000-50,000 T-cell genomes per sample. Clones were read by immunoSEQ multiplex PCR, and TCRdb kept only the in-frame ones, dropping some. Counted here are approximately 25,000 clones, 65% to 90% occurring once; the ten biggest clones make up approximately 15%. This sample is part of a study of long-term antiretroviral therapy in people with HIV. Per donor, a minimum of one pre-ART and a minimum of two post-ART PBMC samples were available. The United States was where all participants with HIV were treated. Notes on the study in general: Records did not include ART adherence, viral resistance or therapy changes.

The CDR3 has 18 amino acids. In germline, CDR1 is LGHNA, CDR2 YSLEER. J gave up 7 bases and V 0 bases, and 14 bases lay outside the gene matches. Sequences were derived from unsorted PBMCs, sampled 1.2 years after starting antiretroviral therapy. This TCR derives from a man between 50 and 59 years old with HIV. This chain links TRBV4-3 with TRBJ1-4; TRBD1 aligns across 7 bases. The DNA of the CDR3 is TGCGCCAGCAGCCAAGATGTTAGCCGCGGGACAGTGACTGAAAAACTGTTTTTT. Protein sequence: CASSQDVSRGTVTEKLFF.